These 19 T cell receptor beta chains came from one sample sequenced in a study of T cell responses to AZD1222 COVID-19 vaccine. The method was immunoSEQ multiplex PCR; TCRdb's version includes in-frame clones alone and lacks a portion of them. The sample contains about 150,000 clones, around 90% of which appear only once. Sequences were derived from peripheral blood, sampled on day 0 of AZD1222 vaccination. Receptor source: an adult in good health.

V is TRBV6-5 and J is TRBJ2-5, with D unclear. Germline CDR1 is MNHEY and CDR2 is SVGAGI. There are 14 residues in the CDR3. The ends were cut back, 7 bases at V and 1 base at J, with 13 bases in the middle. The CDR3 DNA is TGTGCCAGCACGAGGACCGTAGCCCAAGAGACCCAGTACTTC. This translates into CASTRTVAQETQYF.

The chain carries TRBV12-3 or TRBV12-4 and TRBJ1-1, with D hard to call. This CDR3 is 12 amino acids long. V shed 7 bases and J shed 8 bases, with 14 bases lying between them. CDR3 region: CASTLGAWEAFF. In DNA, the CDR3 is TGTGCCAGCACCCTCGGAGCCTGGGAAGCTTTCTTT.

The gene calls are TRBV21-1 and TRBJ2-7; the DNA was not compared with TRBD1, the D call given in the table. TRBV21-1 is deemed a pseudogene. CDR3 length: 17 residues. DNA of the CDR3: TGTGCCAGCAGCAAAGGCGAAGGACAGGGAGGCCCCTACGAGCAGTACTTC. It encodes CASSKGEGQGGPYEQYF.

V is TRBV29-1 and J is TRBJ2-1, with a possible D match to TRBD2 (6 bases). Germline V gene data show CDR1 as SQVTM and CDR2 as ANQGSEA. The CDR3 loop spans 13 amino acids. With 4 bases removed from V and 4 bases from J, the gap between germline ends came to 11 bases. In DNA, the CDR3 is TGCAGCGTTGGGGCGGGGACGTACAATGAGCAGTTCTTC. Translation gives CSVGAGTYNEQFF.

V usage is TRBV5-1 and J usage is TRBJ2-5; 7 bases map to TRBD1. This CDR3 contains 14 residues. The germline V gene encodes CDR1 SGHRS and CDR2 YFSETQ. After removal of 6 bases from V and 3 bases from J, the junction contained 8 bases not matched to a gene. The CDR3 DNA sequence: TGCGCCAGCACGGACAGGAATGGCGAAGAGACCCAGTACTTC. Protein sequence: CASTDRNGEETQYF.

CDR3 sequence (DNA): TGTGCCAGCAGCTTAGTGGGGGGGGCCCAGGGTGGCTACACCTTC. Translating gives CASSLVGGAQGGYTF. The rearrangement links TRBV7-2 to TRBJ1-2, with D tentatively TRBD1 (6 bases). The CDR3 contains 15 residues. Per germline, CDR1 SGHTA and CDR2 FQGNSA. Trimming stripped 1 base from V and 7 bases from J, with 16 bases between.

The J gene is TRBJ1-5, the V gene TRBV14; D is perhaps TRBD1 (5 bases). V lost 4 bases to trimming and J lost 5 bases, with 9 bases between them. This CDR3 has 13 residues. Germline CDR1 is SGHDN and CDR2 is FVKESK. The CDR3 DNA reads TGTGCCAGCAGCCTCGGGGGGGATCAGCCCCAGCATTTT. This sequence encodes CASSLGGDQPQHF.

The CDR3 reads CASSLDFNEKLFF. In DNA, the CDR3 is TGTGCCAGCAGCTTGGACTTTAATGAAAAACTGTTTTTT. The chain combines TRBV5-4 with TRBJ1-4; D is uncertain. CDR3 length: 13 residues. The germline V gene encodes CDR1 SGHNT and CDR2 YYREEE (reference sequence). V was cut by 0 bases and J by 4 bases, with 4 bases left in between.

V and J are TRBV6-5 and TRBJ1-1; no clear D. The germline gives CDR1 MNHEY, CDR2 SVGAGI. Trimming shortened V by 2 bases and J by 0 bases, and 7 bases separated the two germline ends. The CDR3 spans 14 residues. The CDR3 nucleotides read TGTGCCAGCAGTTACGGCACATTGAACACTGAAGCTTTCTTT. Translating gives CASSYGTLNTEAFF.

The chain employs TRBV3-1 (or the pseudogene TRBV3-2) and TRBJ1-2; the D is unclear. The CDR3 totals 12 residues. Germline assignment: CDR1 LGHDT and CDR2 YNNKEL (reference sequence). V was clipped by 2 bases and J by 5 bases, with 6 bases between them. CDR3 in DNA: TGTGCCAGCAGCCAACCGGGGTATGGCTACACCTTC. Translation: CASSQPGYGYTF.

In this sample, this clone turned up once. The chain is built from TRBV7-6 and TRBJ2-7; D is possibly TRBD2 (6 bases). The germline V and J ends were trimmed by 2 bases and 4 bases, with 12 bases remaining between them. Germline V gene lookup returns CDR1 SGHVS and CDR2 FNYEAQ. CDR3 length: 14 amino acids. Here the CDR3 DNA reads TGTGCCAGCAGCTTATACGGGAGAGAATACGAGCAGTACTTC. Its protein is CASSLYGREYEQYF. The variable domain in full, completed from reference TRBV7-6 and TRBJ2-7, reads GAGVSQSPRYKVTKRGQDVALRCDPISGHVSLYWYRQALGQGPEFLTYFNYEAQQDKSGLPNDRFSAERPEGSISTLTIQRTEQRDSAMYRCASSLYGREYEQYFGPGTRLTVT.

Only a few counts were recorded for this clone. CDR3 nucleotides: TGTGCCAGCAGATTCAACCCCCCGGGCTACGAGCAGTACTTC. Protein sequence: CASRFNPPGYEQYF. The V and J genes are TRBV2 and TRBJ2-7; unclear D gene. Trimming removed 6 bases at V and 3 bases at J, with 15 bases between. Per germline, CDR1 SNHLY and CDR2 FYNNEI. The length of the CDR3 is 14 residues.

The V call is TRBV7-2, the J call TRBJ2-1; 10 bases match TRBD2. V was pared by 5 bases and J by 12 bases, with 16 bases of the junction left unmatched. Germline CDR1 reads SGHTA; CDR2 reads FQGNSA. There are 16 residues in the CDR3. CDR3 amino acids: CASSTGGSGRDKGQFF. CDR3 nucleotides: TGTGCCAGCAGCACGGGGGGGAGCGGGAGGGACAAGGGGCAGTTCTTC.

The chain uses TRBV4-3 and TRBJ1-5; no reliable D call. This CDR3 spans 13 amino acids. The germline V gene encodes CDR1 LGHNA and CDR2 YSLEER. Trimming took 0 bases from V and 6 from J, leaving 6 bases between them. The chain's CDR3 is CASSQDRTQPQHF. DNA of the CDR3: TGCGCCAGCAGCCAAGATAGAACTCAGCCCCAGCATTTT.

This chain uses TRBV19 with TRBJ2-3; 8 nucleotides align to TRBD1. The CDR3 is 13 amino acids. Per the germline V gene, CDR1 is LNHDA and CDR2 is SQIVND (reference sequence). With 6 bases clipped from V and 5 bases from J, the junction kept 4 bases outside the gene matches. The CDR3 DNA sequence: TGTGCCAGTAGGACAGGGGCCGGAGATACGCAGTATTTT. It is translated as CASRTGAGDTQYF.

The genes are TRBV6-4 and TRBJ2-2; unclear D gene. The CDR3 runs 14 residues. Germline V gene sequence: CDR1 MRHNA, CDR2 SNTAGT. V lost 8 bases, J lost 4 bases, and 14 bases lay in between. The CDR3: CASGSTGGTGELFF. DNA for the CDR3: TGTGCCAGCGGTTCAACGGGTGGCACCGGGGAGCTGTTTTTT.

The chain uses TRBV30 and TRBJ2-2; no clear D gene. Germline V CDR1 and CDR2: GTSNPN, SVGIG (reference sequence). Trimming removed 1 base at V and 4 bases at J, with 7 bases between. This CDR3 has 13 residues. The CDR3 region is CAWSELLTGELFF. The CDR3 nucleotides are TGTGCCTGGAGTGAACTCCTCACCGGGGAGCTGTTTTTT.

This chain links TRBV7-2 with TRBJ2-3; the D gene is possibly TRBD2 (6 bases). This CDR3 comprises 13 residues. V was cut by 5 bases and J by 3 bases, with 9 bases left in between. Germline CDR1 reads SGHTA; CDR2 reads FQGNSA. This CDR3 is CASSEGLTDTQYF. The CDR3 DNA is TGTGCCAGCAGCGAGGGACTTACAGATACGCAGTATTTT.

The CDR3 nucleotides read TGCGCCAGCAGTGAGGGGACGGTGACCGGGGAGCTGTTTTTT. This gives the protein CASSEGTVTGELFF. The chain links TRBV10-1 to TRBJ2-2; either TRBD1 or TRBD2 may fit D (5 bases each). The CDR3 has 14 amino acids. V gave up 2 bases and J gave up 5 bases, with 9 bases separating them. Per the germline V gene, CDR1 is WNHNN and CDR2 is SYGVQD (reference sequence).